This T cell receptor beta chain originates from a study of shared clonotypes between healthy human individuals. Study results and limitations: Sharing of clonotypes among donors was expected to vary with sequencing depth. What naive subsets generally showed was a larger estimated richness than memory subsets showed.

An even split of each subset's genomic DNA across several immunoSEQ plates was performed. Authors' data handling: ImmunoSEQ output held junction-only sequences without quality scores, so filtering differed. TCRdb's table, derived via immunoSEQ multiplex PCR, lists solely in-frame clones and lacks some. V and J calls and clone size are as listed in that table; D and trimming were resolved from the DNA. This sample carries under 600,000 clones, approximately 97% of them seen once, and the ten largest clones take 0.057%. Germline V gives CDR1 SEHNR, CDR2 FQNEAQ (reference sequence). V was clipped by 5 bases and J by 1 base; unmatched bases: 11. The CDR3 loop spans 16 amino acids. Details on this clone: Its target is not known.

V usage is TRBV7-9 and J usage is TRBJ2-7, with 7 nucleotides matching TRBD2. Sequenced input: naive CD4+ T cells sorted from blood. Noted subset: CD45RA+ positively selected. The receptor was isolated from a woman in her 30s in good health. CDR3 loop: CASSQGLAVVSYEQYF. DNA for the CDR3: TGTGCCAGCAGCCAAGGCCTAGCGGTAGTTTCCTACGAGCAGTACTTC.